These 30 T cell receptor beta chains came from one sample sequenced in a study of T-cell reconstitution after alpha-beta-depleted transplantation in children. Unique molecular identifiers were used in preparing the TCRbeta library. TCRdb re-called the PCR reads through MiXCR, storing one row per CDR3 protein. The table lists approximately 980,000 distinct CDR3 sequences, less than 30% of them singletons. The sample here was PBMCs, mostly from graft donor cells, taken 360 days after TCRalphabeta/CD19-depleted stem cell transplant. The receptors here all came from a boy younger than two who had a stem cell transplant for SCID, so the T cells may come from the graft donor.

This clonotype was observed a handful of times. For the CDR3, the DNA is TGTGCCAGCAGCTTTGGCCAGTTGAGCCCCCACGAGCAGTACTTC. Translated, it gives CASSFGQLSPHEQYF. The chain recombines TRBV5-6 with TRBJ2-7; unclear D gene. V lost 2 bases to trimming and J lost 5 bases, with 17 bases between them. Germline-derived CDR1 and CDR2 are SGHDT and YYEEEE. The CDR3 contains 15 residues.

The chain is built from TRBV29-1 and TRBJ2-3; a weak D match, TRBD2 (6 bases). Germline V gives CDR1 SQVTM, CDR2 ANQGSEA. The V and J ends lost 0 bases and 2 bases respectively, with 12 bases between them. The CDR3 is 15 residues long. CDR3 amino acids: CSVEDLAGPTDTQYF. In DNA form, the CDR3 reads TGCAGCGTTGAAGATCTGGCGGGGCCCACAGATACGCAGTATTTT.

This clonotype occurred a few times. The chain has TRBV25-1 and TRBJ2-7; TRBD1 aligns across 7 bases. The V gene's germline CDR1 is MGHDK and CDR2 SYGVNS. This CDR3 comprises 15 residues. After removal of 4 bases from V and 2 bases from J, the junction contained 8 bases not matched to a gene. The CDR3 sequence: CASSGGDREAYEQYF. CDR3 DNA sequence: TGTGCCAGCAGTGGAGGAGACAGGGAAGCCTACGAGCAGTACTTC.

The CDR3 here is CASSQGIGTSGYHEQYF. For the CDR3, the DNA is TGTGCCAGCAGCCAAGGTATTGGGACTAGCGGGTACCACGAGCAGTACTTC. The chain has TRBV4-2 and TRBJ2-7, with TRBD2 matching over 12 bases. The germline V gene encodes CDR1 LGHNA and CDR2 YNFKEQ. This CDR3 comprises 17 residues. After removal of 1 base from V and 5 bases from J, the junction contained 9 bases not matched to a gene.

The genes are TRBV3-1 and TRBJ2-2; the D call may be TRBD1 or TRBD2 (5 bases each). V was clipped by 1 base and J by 3 bases, with 12 bases between them. Germline V gene sequence: CDR1 LGHDT, CDR2 YNNKEL (reference sequence). This CDR3 comprises 16 residues. CDR3 sequence (DNA): TGTGCCAGCAGCCAAGGTCCGGGACGGTACACCGGGGAGCTGTTTTTT. Translation gives CASSQGPGRYTGELFF.

CDR3 sequence reads: CASSPMGGITEQYF. CDR3 in DNA: TGTGCCAGCTCACCAATGGGGGGTATAACCGAGCAGTACTTC. V and J are TRBV18 and TRBJ2-7; D might be TRBD2 (6 bases). V lost 2 bases to trimming and J lost 6 bases, with 14 bases between them. This CDR3 has 14 amino acids. Per the germline V gene, CDR1 is KGHSH and CDR2 is LQKENI.

This clonotype occurred a few times. The chain employs TRBV12-3 or TRBV12-4 and TRBJ1-2, with unresolved D. The CDR3 extends over 10 amino acids. The V and J ends lost 10 bases and 7 bases respectively, with 10 bases between them. The CDR3 sequence: CATWEGGYTF. CDR3 DNA: TGTGCCACTTGGGAAGGTGGCTACACCTTC.

The gene calls are TRBV12-3 or TRBV12-4 and TRBJ1-5; D remains unclear. V lost 4 bases and J 1 base, leaving 11 bases between the germline ends. This CDR3 contains 15 residues. CDR3 nucleotide sequence: TGTGCCAGCAGTTCGCCGGACGGGAGCAATCAGCCCCAGCATTTT. Its translation is CASSSPDGSNQPQHF.

This clonotype has at least ten counts. J is TRBJ2-3 and V is TRBV24-1, with 7 nucleotides matching TRBD2. CDR1 KGHDR and CDR2 SFDVKD come from the germline V gene. The junction had 2 bases not matched to a gene; V was cut back by 9 bases and J by 3 bases. CDR3 length: 12 residues. This CDR3 reads CATGGGTDTQYF. The CDR3 region has the DNA TGTGCCACCGGGGGGGGGACAGATACGCAGTATTTT.

This clonotype has a handful of counts. The chain combines TRBV2 with TRBJ1-1, with a possible D match to TRBD1 (5 bases). Germline V gene sequence: CDR1 SNHLY, CDR2 FYNNEI. The V gene lost 8 bases and the J gene lost 0 bases, with 13 bases spanning the gap. The CDR3 consists of 14 residues. As DNA, the CDR3 is TGTGCCAGCGGGCAGGGCACTCTGAACACTGAAGCTTTCTTT. This encodes CASGQGTLNTEAFF. Full variable domain (rest looked up from reference TRBV2 and TRBJ1-1): EPEVTQTPSHQVTQMGQEVILRCVPISNHLYFYWYRQILGQKVEFLVSFYNNEISEKSEIFDDQFSVERPDGSNFTLKIRSTKLEDSAMYFCASGQGTLNTEAFFGQGTRLTVV.

This clonotype was found a few times. The gene calls are TRBV24-1 and TRBJ2-3; D may be TRBD2 (5 bases). The ends were cut back, 3 bases at V and 1 base at J, with 10 bases in the middle. CDR1 and CDR2 (germline): KGHDR, SFDVKD. The CDR3 covers 15 residues. For the CDR3, the DNA is TGTGCCACCAGTGATCTCGGACTGGGCACAGATACGCAGTATTTT. Protein: CATSDLGLGTDTQYF.

V is TRBV11-2 and J is TRBJ2-1; perhaps TRBD1 as D (5 bases). The germline gives CDR1 SGHAT, CDR2 FQNNGV. With 5 bases removed from V and 5 bases from J, the gap between germline ends came to 25 bases. The CDR3 is 18 residues long. Here the CDR3 DNA reads TGTGCCAGCAGCCGACAGCATACGGGTGTCCCCCTCCACAATGAGCAGTTCTTC. This gives the protein CASSRQHTGVPLHNEQFF.

Only a few counts were recorded for this clonotype. The V and J genes are TRBV7-8 and TRBJ2-7; 8 positions match TRBD2. The CDR3 has 13 amino acids. Germline CDR1 reads SGHVS; CDR2 reads FQNEAQ. V lost 3 bases, J lost 5 bases, and 3 bases stayed unmatched. The CDR3 reads CASSLYSGDEQYF. In nucleotides, the CDR3 is TGTGCCAGCAGCTTGTATAGCGGGGACGAGCAGTACTTC.

The chain recombines TRBV20-1 with TRBJ1-1; D remains ambiguous. V lost 6 bases and J lost 1, with 12 bases in between. The CDR3 spans 13 residues. Germline loops: CDR1 DFQATT, CDR2 SNEGSKA (reference sequence). In DNA, the CDR3 is TGCAGTGCCCACGCCTACTCGAACACTGAAGCTTTCTTT. Its translation is CSAHAYSNTEAFF.

The chain is built from TRBV6-1 and TRBJ2-7; no clear D gene. V lost 6 bases to trimming and J lost 4 bases, with 16 bases between them. The germline V gene encodes CDR1 MNHNS and CDR2 SASEGT. The CDR3 sequence is 14 residues long. The CDR3 DNA reads TGTGCCAGCAGCGATAGCTGGTGGGGATACGAGCAGTACTTC. Translating gives CASSDSWWGYEQYF.

The sample holds a few counts of this clonotype. The genes are TRBV5-4 and TRBJ2-5; D might be TRBD1 (5 bases). Trimming removed 0 bases from V and 0 bases from J, with 15 bases in between. The germline V gene has CDR1 SGHNT and CDR2 YYREEE (reference sequence). The CDR3 totals 17 residues. The CDR3 reads CASSLEAGNEYQETQYF. The CDR3 DNA sequence: TGTGCCAGCAGCTTGGAGGCAGGGAATGAGTACCAAGAGACCCAGTACTTC.

The chain employs TRBV4-1 and TRBJ2-1, with D hard to call. Germline CDR1 reads MGHRA; CDR2 reads YSYEKL. V was clipped by 0 bases and J by 6 bases, with 6 bases between them. The CDR3 covers 13 residues. The CDR3 region is CASSQDNSNEQFF. In nucleotides, the CDR3 is TGCGCCAGCAGCCAAGATAACAGCAATGAGCAGTTCTTC.

The V call is TRBV6-2 or TRBV6-3, the J call TRBJ2-1; 8 bases align to TRBD1. The CDR3 loop spans 17 amino acids. The V gene end was trimmed by 1 base and the J gene end by 14 bases; junction bases not matched to a gene: 19. Germline CDR1 reads MNHEY; CDR2 reads SVGEGT. The CDR3 spells CASSYLLAARTGTLEFF. CDR3 DNA: TGTGCCAGCAGTTACTTGTTAGCGGCAAGGACAGGGACTCTGGAGTTCTTC.

The sample holds a few counts of this clonotype. The J gene is TRBJ2-1, the V gene TRBV20-1, with TRBD1 matching over 7 bases. Germline loops: CDR1 DFQATT, CDR2 SNEGSKA (reference sequence). V trimming: 0 bases; J trimming: 6 bases; junction bases outside the gene matches: 5. The CDR3 extends over 14 amino acids. CDR3: CSARDWTGPNEQFF. The CDR3 bases are TGCAGTGCTAGAGATTGGACAGGACCCAATGAGCAGTTCTTC.

This clonotype was detected a few times. V gene TRBV5-5 combines with J gene TRBJ1-5, with 7 bases that match TRBD1. CDR1 is SGHKS, CDR2 YYEKEE, per germline (reference sequence). CDR3 length: 16 residues. V was clipped by 4 bases and J by 1 base; unmatched bases: 8. Written as DNA, the CDR3 is TGTGCCAGCAGCCCAAACAGGGGACTCAGCAATCAGCCCCAGCATTTT. Encoded protein: CASSPNRGLSNQPQHF.

Only a few counts were recorded for this clonotype. This chain uses TRBV10-3 with TRBJ2-5; 8 bases match TRBD1. V lost 4 bases to trimming and J lost 1 base; unmatched junction nucleotides: 2. This CDR3 contains 14 residues. Germline loops: CDR1 ENHRY, CDR2 SYGVKD. CDR3 nucleotide sequence: TGTGCCATCAGTGCCGGGACAGGCCAAGAGACCCAGTACTTC. Protein sequence: CAISAGTGQETQYF.

This rearrangement joins TRBV20-1 to TRBJ2-7; D gene uncertain. The CDR3 runs to 11 residues. V was cut by 2 bases and J by 4 bases, with 6 bases left in between. Germline V lookup: CDR1 DFQATT, CDR2 SNEGSKA (reference sequence). CDR3 DNA sequence: TGCAGTGCTAGATACGGATACGAGCAGTACTTC. Translation gives CSARYGYEQYF.

The chain uses TRBV7-2 and TRBJ2-5; tentative D call: TRBD2 (5 bases). CDR3 length: 11 residues. The V gene's germline CDR1 is SGHTA and CDR2 FQGNSA. V shed 5 bases and J shed 9 bases, with 10 bases lying between them. The CDR3 region has the DNA TGTGCCAGCAGCCCACTAGTTTCCCAGTACTTC. Translated: CASSPLVSQYF.

In this sample, this clonotype turned up a few times. The J gene is TRBJ2-1, the V gene TRBV12-3 or TRBV12-4; 7 bases are shared with TRBD2. V shed 6 bases, J shed 12 bases, and the junction held 17 bases outside the gene matches. The CDR3 has 15 residues. For the CDR3, the DNA is TGTGCCAGCAGCCCCGCGGTAGCGGGTTCGAGGGGGCAGTTCTTC. Its translation is CASSPAVAGSRGQFF.

V usage is TRBV12-3 or TRBV12-4 and J usage is TRBJ2-2, with D possibly being TRBD2 (5 bases). This CDR3 spans 13 amino acids. V lost 7 bases and J lost 6, with 12 bases in between. Here the CDR3 reads CASTLGVSGELFF. The CDR3 nucleotides read TGTGCCAGCACCTTGGGAGTATCCGGGGAGCTGTTTTTT.

The rearrangement joins TRBV12-3 or TRBV12-4 to TRBJ1-2, with D perhaps TRBD1 (5 bases). With 5 bases removed from V and 8 bases from J, the gap between germline ends came to 24 bases. This CDR3 comprises 16 residues. CDR3 residues: CASSLTMGPGSGGYTF. The DNA of the CDR3 is TGTGCCAGCAGTCTAACGATGGGGCCGGGAAGTGGAGGCTACACCTTC.

The chain carries TRBV5-1 and TRBJ2-5; possibly TRBD2 for D (6 bases). CDR1 is SGHRS, CDR2 YFSETQ, per germline. The CDR3 is 14 residues long. Trimming took off 4 bases at V and 5 bases at J, with 15 bases between the two ends. The CDR3 nucleotides read TGCGCCAGCAGCACCCGGGACTGGAGGGAGACCCAGTACTTC. It specifies CASSTRDWRETQYF. The variable domain in full, with the rest retrieved from reference TRBV5-1 and TRBJ2-5, is KAGVTQTPRYLIKTRGQQVTLSCSPISGHRSVSWYQQTPGQGLQFLFEYFSETQRNKGNFPGRFSGRQFSNSRSEMNVSTLELGDSALYLCASSTRDWRETQYFGPGTRLLVL.

The chain links TRBV4-3 to TRBJ2-7, with 9 bases aligning to TRBD2. The V gene's germline CDR1 is LGHNA and CDR2 YSLEER. This CDR3 has 16 amino acids. Trimming cost V 0 bases and J 5 bases; bases outside gene matches: 8. The CDR3 is CASSQDGLAGKNEQYF. The CDR3 DNA follows: TGCGCCAGCAGCCAAGATGGCCTAGCGGGGAAAAACGAGCAGTACTTC.

J is TRBJ2-5 and V is TRBV30, with TRBD2 identical over 12 bases. The CDR3 is 15 residues long. CDR1 and CDR2 from the germline V gene are GTSNPN and SVGIG (reference sequence). CDR3 DNA sequence: TGTGCTGCAAAACTTAGACTAGCGGGGGTTGAGACCCAGTACTTC. Translating gives CAAKLRLAGVETQYF.

The chain recombines TRBV7-2 with TRBJ1-4, with a weak D call TRBD1 (6 bases). This CDR3 spans 13 amino acids. Per germline, CDR1 SGHTA and CDR2 FQGNSA. V was shortened by 5 bases and J by 10 bases, with 14 bases between the two germline ends. The CDR3 sequence is CASSVQGLRKLFF. The CDR3 nucleotides read TGTGCCAGCAGCGTACAGGGTTTACGAAAACTGTTTTTT.